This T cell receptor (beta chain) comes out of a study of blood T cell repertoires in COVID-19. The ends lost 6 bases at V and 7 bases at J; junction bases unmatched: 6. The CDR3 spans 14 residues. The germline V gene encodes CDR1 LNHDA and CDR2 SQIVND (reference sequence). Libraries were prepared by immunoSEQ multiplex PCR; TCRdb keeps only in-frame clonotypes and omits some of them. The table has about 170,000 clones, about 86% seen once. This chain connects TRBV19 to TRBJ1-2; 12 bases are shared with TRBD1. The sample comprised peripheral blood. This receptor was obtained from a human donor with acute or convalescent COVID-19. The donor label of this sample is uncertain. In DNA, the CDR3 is TGTGCCAGTAGACCGGGACAGGGGGCGCGTGGCTACACCTTC. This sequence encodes CASRPGQGARGYTF.